The clone carrying this T cell receptor (beta chain) occurred many times. The data originate from a study of human T cells and chemical hapten exposure. Turning to the study itself: Researchers reported sensitizing an approximately 2 cm by approximately 2 cm upper inner arm skin site with 2% DPC.

Deletions cut 5 bases from V and 2 bases from J, with 6 bases between. This CDR3 spans 12 amino acids. The germline CDR1 and CDR2 sequences are LNHDA and SQIVND (reference sequence). Noted time point: patch test 2, 6 weeks after DPC sensitization. Treatment specified: therapeutic diphenylcyclopropenone sensitization with weekly scalp DPC. From the RACE reads, TCRdb called clonotypes with MiXCR, one entry per CDR3 protein. Altogether tens of thousands of distinct CDR3 sequences are present, 7.5% to 10% being singletons, with the ten largest covering 5.5% to 7%. This receptor was identified in a man aged 25 to 45 with alopecia areata. Some clones in this sample may be carry-over from other donors' samples. The chain uses TRBV19 and TRBJ2-5; D remains unclear. This sample comprised whole blood, obtained in connection with sensitization to the hapten diphenylcyclopropenone (DPC). The CDR3 DNA follows: TGTGCCAGTAGTTTTGGTCAAGAGACCCAGTACTTC. Translating it yields CASSFGQETQYF.